This record covers a single TCR beta chain. This record belongs to a study of blood T cell repertoires in COVID-19. Researchers sorted participants into cohorts using their self-reported clinical history. Donors in Cohort 3 counted as recovered after two negative PCRs, clearance, or symptom resolution. Original analysis: Amplification with reference gene primers provided the estimates of nucleated cell counts. Profiled with immunoSEQ multiplex PCR; TCRdb holds only in-frame clones, not every one. Clone size and the V and J calls come from that table; the DNA yielded D and trimming. Among around 220,000 clones, about 83% were seen once, and the ten largest hold 6.8%. The CDR3 totals 15 residues. V shed 7 bases and J 5 bases; nucleotides not matched to a gene: 12. The V gene's germline CDR1 is WSHSY and CDR2 SAAADI.

This chain links TRBV10-2 with TRBJ2-5, with 8 bases lining up with TRBD2. This receptor was taken from a woman in her thirties or forties who had recovered from COVID-19. Sequencing was performed on PBMCs or T cells enriched from blood (not recorded which). The CDR3 DNA reads as TGCGCCAGCATGAGAGGTCTACGGGAGGGGGAGACCCAGTACTTC. Its protein product is CASMRGLREGETQYF.